These 17 T cell receptor beta chains share one sample of origin, sequenced in a study of blood T cells in healthy people across ages. For the second PCR, which ran for about 6 to 11 cycles, a sample-barcoded 5' primer and a J-beta primer mix were used. TCRdb analysed the 5' RACE reads with MiXCR anew, one entry per CDR3 protein. This table has 600,000 to 800,000 distinct CDR3 sequences, roughly half appearing once. The sample consisted of blood. The receptors originated from a woman of 80 years or more in good health.

At least ten counts were recorded for this clonotype. The chain recombines TRBV9 with TRBJ2-5, with unresolved D. Between the trimmed V and J ends, which lost 4 bases and 5 bases, there was a span of 18 bases. Germline CDR1 reads SGDLS; CDR2 reads YYNGEE. The CDR3 length is 15 residues. This CDR3 reads CASSPRTRVMETQYF. CDR3 sequence (DNA): TGTGCCAGCAGCCCGAGGACCCGTGTGATGGAGACCCAGTACTTC.

This clonotype was counted at least ten times. The J gene is TRBJ2-7, the V gene TRBV12-3 or TRBV12-4, with D tentatively TRBD2 (5 bases). The length of the CDR3 is 14 residues. The V end was cut by 4 bases, the J end by 2 bases, with 12 bases between. This CDR3 reads CASSSPAGAYEQYF. The CDR3 region has the DNA TGTGCCAGCAGTTCTCCAGCCGGGGCCTACGAGCAGTACTTC.

In this sample, this clonotype turned up many times. The chain has TRBV25-1 and TRBJ2-3, with a weak D call TRBD1 (5 bases). Germline CDR1 reads MGHDK; CDR2 reads SYGVNS. Trimming left V 3 bases short and J 6 bases short, with 16 bases between. This CDR3 contains 15 residues. The DNA for the CDR3 is TGTGCCAGCAGTGACCTCGGACACCCAGGGGATACGCAGTATTTT. It encodes CASSDLGHPGDTQYF.

The chain links TRBV29-1 to TRBJ1-2; TRBD1 might be the D (6 bases). V gave up 6 bases and J gave up 0 bases, with 14 bases separating them. This CDR3 has 14 amino acids. Germline assignment: CDR1 SQVTM and CDR2 ANQGSEA. The CDR3 bases are TGCAGCGTCGAGGGGGGCAAACCTAACTATGGCTACACCTTC. Translation: CSVEGGKPNYGYTF.

The V gene is TRBV20-1, the J gene TRBJ1-6; a weak D match, TRBD1 (6 bases). The CDR3 spans 13 residues. Trimming took 1 base from V and 10 from J, leaving 11 bases between them. Germline V gene data show CDR1 as DFQATT and CDR2 as SNEGSKA (reference sequence). CDR3 sequence reads: CSARGQVESPLHF. The CDR3 coding sequence is TGCAGTGCTAGAGGACAGGTTGAGTCACCCCTCCACTTT.

The chain has TRBV12-3 or TRBV12-4 and TRBJ1-1, with TRBD1 identical over 7 bases. The V segment lost 4 bases and the J segment 2 bases; nucleotides outside the gene matches: 7. The CDR3 is 15 residues long. CDR3 in amino acids: CASSSPGTANTEAFF. CDR3 nucleotide sequence: TGTGCCAGCAGTTCCCCTGGGACAGCTAACACTGAAGCTTTCTTT.

This chain uses TRBV12-3 or TRBV12-4 with TRBJ2-7; 7 bases are shared with TRBD1. Losses at the gene ends were 6 bases for V and 1 base for J; bases not matched to a gene: 9. The CDR3 runs 15 residues. Written as DNA, the CDR3 is TGTGCCAGCAGCTCCCAGGGGGTCATTTCCTACGAGCAGTACTTC. It encodes CASSSQGVISYEQYF.

This chain links TRBV29-1 with TRBJ2-7; 7 nucleotides line up with TRBD1. CDR3 length: 14 amino acids. Germline V lookup: CDR1 SQVTM, CDR2 ANQGSEA. V lost 6 bases and J lost 3; bases outside the gene matches: 11. DNA for the CDR3: TGCAGCGTCGTCCCGGGACAGAGCATCTACGAGCAGTACTTC. Its translation is CSVVPGQSIYEQYF.

This clonotype has at least ten counts. The V gene is TRBV27, the J gene TRBJ2-5, with 8 bases matching TRBD1. The CDR3 length is 14 residues. Germline CDR1 MNHEY, CDR2 SMNVEV (reference sequence). Trimming removed 6 bases from V and 7 bases from J; junction bases left unmatched: 10. Here the CDR3 DNA reads TGTGCCAGCAGCCGGGACAGGTCCAGCGGGACCCAGTACTTC. This translates into CASSRDRSSGTQYF.

The chain combines TRBV10-2 with TRBJ2-7; no clear D gene. V lost 7 bases, J lost 0 bases, and 7 bases lay in between. CDR1 is WSHSY and CDR2 is SAAADI in the germline V gene. The CDR3 loop spans 12 amino acids. CDR3 amino acids: CASTAGSYEQYF. CDR3 sequence (DNA): TGCGCCAGCACCGCCGGCTCCTACGAGCAGTACTTC.

This chain joins TRBV29-1 and TRBJ2-5; D is perhaps TRBD1 (5 bases). The end of the DNA is better explained by TRBJ2-7, so the J call may be wrong. Germline-derived CDR1 and CDR2 are SQVTM and ANQGSEA. The CDR3 has 11 residues. The CDR3 DNA sequence: TGCAGCGTTGAATGGGGCTCCGAGCAGTACTTC. This encodes CSVEWGSEQYF.

The J gene is TRBJ2-5, the V gene TRBV7-2; 15 bases fit TRBD2. The J segment lost 4 bases and the V segment lost 1 base, leaving 1 base of the junction unmatched. Per germline, CDR1 SGHTA and CDR2 FQGNSA. The CDR3 has 16 residues. The CDR3 sequence: CASSLGGLAGGETQYF. Written as DNA, the CDR3 is TGTGCCAGCAGCTTAGGGGGACTAGCGGGAGGAGAGACCCAGTACTTC.

This clonotype was observed at least ten times. The chain employs TRBV13 and TRBJ2-1; D may match TRBD1 or TRBD2 (5 bases each). Trimming removed 4 bases at V and 0 bases at J, with 22 bases between. In germline, CDR1 is PRHDT, CDR2 FYEKMQ (reference sequence). The CDR3 has 19 residues. CDR3 amino acids: CASSSGGGNGFSSYNEQFF. CDR3 in DNA: TGTGCCAGCAGCTCCGGTGGGGGAAACGGATTTAGCTCCTACAATGAGCAGTTCTTC.

This clonotype has ten or more counts. The chain recombines TRBV5-1 with TRBJ2-1, with 10 bases matching TRBD1. CDR3 length: 13 residues. J was trimmed by 7 bases and V by 7 bases; bases with no gene match: 5. Germline CDR1 SGHRS, CDR2 YFSETQ. The CDR3 region is CASWTGGKNEQFF. The CDR3 DNA reads as TGCGCCAGCTGGACAGGGGGGAAAAATGAGCAGTTCTTC.

This rearrangement joins TRBV3-1 to TRBJ2-1, with TRBD1 matching over 8 bases. CDR3 length: 16 amino acids. V lost 2 bases and J lost 2; bases outside the gene matches: 5. The V gene's germline CDR1 is LGHDT and CDR2 YNNKEL (reference sequence). The CDR3 DNA sequence: TGTGCCAGCAGCCAAATCGACAGGGGTGCCTACAATGAGCAGTTCTTC. Translated: CASSQIDRGAYNEQFF.

This clonotype was counted many times. V is TRBV24-1 and J is TRBJ2-1, with 9 positions matching TRBD1. The CDR3 spans 16 residues. The ends lost 4 bases at V and 6 bases at J; junction bases unmatched: 9. Germline V gives CDR1 KGHDR, CDR2 SFDVKD. Written as DNA, the CDR3 is TGTGCCACCAGTGACCCGGGACAGGGACCCGTCAATGAGCAGTTCTTC. Its protein product is CATSDPGQGPVNEQFF.

This clonotype was seen repeatedly, ten times or more. J is TRBJ2-6 and V is TRBV12-3 or TRBV12-4, with D uncertain. V shed 6 bases and J shed 0 bases, with 18 bases lying between them. The CDR3 consists of 18 residues. The DNA for the CDR3 is TGTGCCAGCAGCCCAGGAGTATCGGTTTCCTCTGGGGCCAACGTCCTGACTTTC. Its protein product is CASSPGVSVSSGANVLTF.